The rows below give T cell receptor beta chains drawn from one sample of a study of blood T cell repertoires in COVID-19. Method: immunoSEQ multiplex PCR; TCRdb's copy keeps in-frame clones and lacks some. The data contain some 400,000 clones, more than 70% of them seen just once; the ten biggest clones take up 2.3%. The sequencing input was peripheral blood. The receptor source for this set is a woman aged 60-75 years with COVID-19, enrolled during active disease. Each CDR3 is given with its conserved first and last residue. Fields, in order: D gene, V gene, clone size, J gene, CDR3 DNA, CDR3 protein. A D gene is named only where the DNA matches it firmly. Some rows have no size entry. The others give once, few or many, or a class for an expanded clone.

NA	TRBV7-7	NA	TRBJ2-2	TGTGCCAGCAGCTTAGTCTTAACCACTAACACCGGGGAGCTGTTTTTT	CASSLVLTTNTGELFF
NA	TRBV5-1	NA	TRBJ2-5	TGCGCCAGCAGCCCGGGGAAGCCCGGGGAGACCCAGTACTTC	CASSPGKPGETQYF
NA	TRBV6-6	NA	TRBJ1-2	TGTGCCAGCAGCCCCGGTCCCTCACCCGGCTACACCTTC	CASSPGPSPGYTF
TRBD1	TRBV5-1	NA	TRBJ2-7	TGCGCCAGCAGCTTGGTCCAGGGGGTGTCCTACGAGCAGTACTTC	CASSLVQGVSYEQYF
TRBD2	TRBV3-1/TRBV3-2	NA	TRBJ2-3	TGTGCCAGCAGCCCCGTCCGGGGGGGCAGGACAGATACGCAGTATTTT	CASSPVRGGRTDTQYF
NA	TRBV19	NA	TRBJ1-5	TGTGCCAGTAGGACCAAACAGGGTATGTCGGCCCAGCATTTT	CASRTKQGMSAQHF
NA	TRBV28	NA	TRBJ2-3	TGTGCCAGCAGTACCTCGGAGCCGAGGGTGTATTTT	CASSTSEPRVYF
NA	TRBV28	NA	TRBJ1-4	TGTGCCAGCAGCCTCGGGACTTTAAGGACTAATGAAAAACTGTTTTTT	CASSLGTLRTNEKLFF
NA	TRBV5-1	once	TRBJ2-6	TGCGCCAGCAGCTTCCAGGGTGGCTCTGGGGCCAACGTCCTGACTTTC	CASSFQGGSGANVLTF
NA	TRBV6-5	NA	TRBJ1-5	TGTGCCAGCAGTTACACGGGACGGATCGGGGGTCAGCCCCAGCATTTT	CASSYTGRIGGQPQHF
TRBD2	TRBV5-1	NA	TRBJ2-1	TGCGCCAGCAGCCCTGAGCGGGGGGCCGGCAATGAGCAGTTCTTC	CASSPERGAGNEQFF
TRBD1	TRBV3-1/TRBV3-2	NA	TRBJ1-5	TGTGCCAGCAGCCAAGCAGGGGGCTACAATCAGCCCCAGCATTTT	CASSQAGGYNQPQHF
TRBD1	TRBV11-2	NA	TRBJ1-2	TGTGCCAGCAGCTATTCCTTTGGGGGGGGACAGGGAAATAATGGCTACACCTTC	CASSYSFGGGQGNNGYTF
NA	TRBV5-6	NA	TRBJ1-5	TGTGCCAGCAGCTTGAGGGGGTCGACTCAGCCCCAGCATTTT	CASSLRGSTQPQHF
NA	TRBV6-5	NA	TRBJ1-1	TGTGCCAGCAGAGTACAGGGTGGGACTGAAGCTTTCTTT	CASRVQGGTEAFF
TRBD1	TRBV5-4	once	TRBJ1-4	TGTGCCAGCAGCATCGACAGGGTCGGGGAAAAACTGTTTTTT	CASSIDRVGEKLFF
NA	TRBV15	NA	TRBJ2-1	TGTGCCACCAGCAGCGGGTACTCCTACAATGAGCAGTTCTTC	CATSSGYSYNEQFF
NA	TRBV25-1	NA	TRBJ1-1	TGTGCCAGCAGTGACCAGGTAAGGAACACTGAAGCTTTCTTT	CASSDQVRNTEAFF
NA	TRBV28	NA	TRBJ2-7	TGTGCCAGCAGTTTAACGGGGGGCGCTGGGTACGAGCAGTACTTC	CASSLTGGAGYEQYF
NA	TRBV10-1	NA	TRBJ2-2	TGCGCCAGCAGTGTACCCGGCACCGGGGAGCTGTTTTTT	CASSVPGTGELFF
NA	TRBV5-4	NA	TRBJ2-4	TGTGCCAGCAGCCAAGGGGGTGCAGTTACCAAAAACATTCAGTACTTC	CASSQGGAVTKNIQYF
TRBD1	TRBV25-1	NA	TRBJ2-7	TGTGCCAGCAGTGTAACAGGGGGAAGTCGAGAGCAGTACTTC	CASSVTGGSREQYF
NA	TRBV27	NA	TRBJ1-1	TGTGCCAGCACCCCGGTAGGGGGGAACACTGAAGCTTTCTTT	CASTPVGGNTEAFF
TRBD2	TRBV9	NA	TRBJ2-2	TGTGCCAGCAGCGTAGGATTAGCGGGGGACACCGGGGAGCTGTTTTTT	CASSVGLAGDTGELFF
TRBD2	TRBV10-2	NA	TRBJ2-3	TGCGCCAGCAGGTTTGCGGGGGGCACAGATACGCAGTATTTT	CASRFAGGTDTQYF
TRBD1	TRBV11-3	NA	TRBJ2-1	TGTGCCAGCAGCAACGACAGGGGCATCTACAATGAGCAGTTCTTC	CASSNDRGIYNEQFF
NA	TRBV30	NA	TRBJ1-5	TGTGCCCTCTCCCTAAGCGGACAGTACAATCAGCCCCAGCATTTT	CALSLSGQYNQPQHF
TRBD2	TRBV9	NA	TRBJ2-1	TGTGCCAGCAGCGTAGGGGGTAGCGGGGTCGCCTACAATGAGCAGTTCTTC	CASSVGGSGVAYNEQFF
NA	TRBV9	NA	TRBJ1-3	TGTGCCAGCAGCCCCGCATCAGTGACAGCAGGAAACACCATATATTTT	CASSPASVTAGNTIYF
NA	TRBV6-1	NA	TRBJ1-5	TGTGCCAGCAGTGAAGCGGTACGGTATCAGCCCCAGCATTTT	CASSEAVRYQPQHF
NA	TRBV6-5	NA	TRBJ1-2	TGTGCCAGCAGTTTCCTGAACTACTATGGCTACACCTTC	CASSFLNYYGYTF
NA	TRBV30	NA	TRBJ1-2	TGTGCCTGGACCACTACCCCCACAGGGTCCTATGGCTACACCTTC	CAWTTTPTGSYGYTF
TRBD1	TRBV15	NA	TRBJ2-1	TGTGCCACCAGCAGCGAACAGGGGATCGCCTACAATGAGCAGTTCTTC	CATSSEQGIAYNEQFF
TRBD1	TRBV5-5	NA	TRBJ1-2	TGTGCCAGCAGCAGAGGGGGCCAGAGCTATGGCTACACCTTC	CASSRGGQSYGYTF
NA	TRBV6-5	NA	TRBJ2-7	TGTGCCAGCAGCGTGGTGAGGGTAGGGGAGCAGTACTTC	CASSVVRVGEQYF
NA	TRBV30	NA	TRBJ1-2	TGTGCCTGGAGTGTATGCGGGGAATGCGGCTACACCTTC	CAWSVCGECGYTF
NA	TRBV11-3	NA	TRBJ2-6	TGTGCCAGCAGCTCGACAGGCTCTGGGGCCAACGTCCTGACTTTC	CASSSTGSGANVLTF
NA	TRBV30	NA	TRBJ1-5	TGTGCCTGGAGTGTGCAAGGAGATCAGCCCCAGCATTTT	CAWSVQGDQPQHF
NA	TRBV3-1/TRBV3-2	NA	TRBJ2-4	TGTGCCAGCAGCCAACGGGGGAACATTCAGTACTTC	CASSQRGNIQYF
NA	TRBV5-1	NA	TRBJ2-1	TGCGCCAGCAGCTACCGGGACTTCTACAATGAGCAGTTCTTC	CASSYRDFYNEQFF
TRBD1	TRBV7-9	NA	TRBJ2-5	TGTGCCAGCAGCCCCTGGGACAGACAAGAGACCCAGTACTTC	CASSPWDRQETQYF
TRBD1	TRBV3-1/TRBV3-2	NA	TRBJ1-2	TGTGCCAGCAACCAGGGGGCCGATGGCTACACCTTC	CASNQGADGYTF
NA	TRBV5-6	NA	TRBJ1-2	TGTGCCAGCAGCTCGACGGGAACCTATGGCTACACCTTC	CASSSTGTYGYTF
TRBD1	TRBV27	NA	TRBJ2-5	TGTGCCAGCAGTTTATTGGGGACAGCGGAGACCCAGTACTTC	CASSLLGTAETQYF
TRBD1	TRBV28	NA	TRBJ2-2	TGTGCCAGCAGTTCGGGGGGACAGGGGAACACCGGGGAGCTGTTTTTT	CASSSGGQGNTGELFF
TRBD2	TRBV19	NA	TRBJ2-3	TGTGCCAGCCTAGAGCGGGGGGGCCGCACAGATACGCAGTATTTT	CASLERGGRTDTQYF
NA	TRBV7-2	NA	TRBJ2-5	TGTGCCAGCAGCTTAGGGTCGGGGACCCAGTACTTC	CASSLGSGTQYF
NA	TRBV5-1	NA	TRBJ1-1	TGCGCCAGCAGCTTGACAAAGAACACTGAAGCTTTCTTT	CASSLTKNTEAFF
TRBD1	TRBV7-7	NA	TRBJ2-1	TGTGCCAGCAGCTTCCGGACAGGGGCTGAGGGATACAATGAGCAGTTCTTC	CASSFRTGAEGYNEQFF
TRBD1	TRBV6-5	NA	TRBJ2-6	TGTGCCAGCAGACGACAGGGGACTGGGGCCAACGTCCTGACTTTC	CASRRQGTGANVLTF
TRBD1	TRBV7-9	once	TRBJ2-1	TGTGCCAGCAGCTCCCGGACAGGGACAACCTACTACAATGAGCAGTTCTTC	CASSSRTGTTYYNEQFF